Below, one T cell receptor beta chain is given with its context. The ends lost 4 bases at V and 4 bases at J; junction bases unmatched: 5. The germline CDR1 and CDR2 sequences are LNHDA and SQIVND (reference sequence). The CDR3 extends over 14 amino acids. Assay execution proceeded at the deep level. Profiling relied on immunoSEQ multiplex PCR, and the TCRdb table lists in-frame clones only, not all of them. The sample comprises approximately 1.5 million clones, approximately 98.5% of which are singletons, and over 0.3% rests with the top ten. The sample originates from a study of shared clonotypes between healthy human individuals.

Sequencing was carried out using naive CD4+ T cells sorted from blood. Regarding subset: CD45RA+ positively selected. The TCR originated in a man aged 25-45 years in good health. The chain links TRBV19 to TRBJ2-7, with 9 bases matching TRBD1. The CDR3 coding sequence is TGTGCCAGTAGTACCCTGGGACAGGGTTACGAGCAGTACTTC. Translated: CASSTLGQGYEQYF.